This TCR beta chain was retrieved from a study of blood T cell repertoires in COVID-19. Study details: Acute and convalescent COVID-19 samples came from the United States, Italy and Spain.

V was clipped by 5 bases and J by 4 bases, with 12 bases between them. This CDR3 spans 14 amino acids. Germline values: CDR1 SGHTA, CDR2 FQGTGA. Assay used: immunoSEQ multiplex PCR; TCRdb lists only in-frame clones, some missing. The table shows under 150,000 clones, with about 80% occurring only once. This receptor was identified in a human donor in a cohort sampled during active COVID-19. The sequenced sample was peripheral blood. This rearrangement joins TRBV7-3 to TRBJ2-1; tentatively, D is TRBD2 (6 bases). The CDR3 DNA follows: TGTGCCAGCAGCACGTCGGGACTTTACAATGAGCAGTTCTTC. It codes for CASSTSGLYNEQFF. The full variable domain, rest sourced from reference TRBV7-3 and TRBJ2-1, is GAGVSQTPSNKVTEKGKYVELRCDPISGHTALYWYRQSLGQGPEFLIYFQGTGAADDSGLPNDRFFAVRPEGSVSTLKIQRTERGDSAVYLCASSTSGLYNEQFFGPGTRLTVL.